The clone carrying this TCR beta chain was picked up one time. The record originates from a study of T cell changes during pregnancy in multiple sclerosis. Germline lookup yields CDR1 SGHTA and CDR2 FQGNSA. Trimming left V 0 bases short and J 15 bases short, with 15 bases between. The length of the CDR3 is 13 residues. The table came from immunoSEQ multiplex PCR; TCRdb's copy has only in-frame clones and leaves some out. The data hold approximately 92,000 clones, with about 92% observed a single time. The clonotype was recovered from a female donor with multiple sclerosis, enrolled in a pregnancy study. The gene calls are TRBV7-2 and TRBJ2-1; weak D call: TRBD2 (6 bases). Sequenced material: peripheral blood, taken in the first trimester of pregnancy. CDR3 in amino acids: CASSLARGAGGFF. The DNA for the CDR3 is TGTGCCAGCAGCTTAGCAAGGGGAGCGGGCGGGTTCTTC.